The 26 T cell receptor beta chains reported below all come from one sample, sequenced in a study of T cell responses to AZD1222 COVID-19 vaccine. Clones were sequenced by immunoSEQ multiplex PCR, and TCRdb holds only the in-frame ones, with some missing. Of about 85,000 clones listed, about 91% were seen once; the top ten hold 8%. The starting material was peripheral blood, obtained 28 days after the second AZD1222 dose. All receptors come from an adult who received the AZD1222 COVID-19 vaccine.

The chain couples TRBV6-5 to TRBJ2-2; D perhaps matches TRBD2 (6 bases). V lost 8 bases, J lost 6 bases, and 10 bases lay in between. The CDR3 runs 12 residues. Germline CDR1 reads MNHEY; CDR2 reads SVGAGI. CDR3 in DNA: TGTGCCAGCGTCGGGGGTCCCGGGGAGCTGTTTTTT. Its protein product is CASVGGPGELFF.

The rearrangement links TRBV27 to TRBJ2-7, with TRBD1 matching over 7 bases. This CDR3 contains 17 residues. V gave up 8 bases and J gave up 1 base; unmatched junction bases: 17. Per the germline V gene, CDR1 is MNHEY and CDR2 is SMNVEV (reference sequence). The CDR3 is CASLRPLTGTVSYEQYF. DNA for the CDR3: TGTGCCAGCCTGAGACCGCTCACCGGGACAGTATCCTACGAGCAGTACTTC.

The rearrangement joins TRBV2 to TRBJ2-1; no clear D gene. This CDR3 has 11 residues. V lost 7 bases and J 10 bases, leaving 11 bases between the germline ends. Germline CDR1 SNHLY, CDR2 FYNNEI. The CDR3 protein is CASKSMEEQFF. CDR3 DNA sequence: TGTGCCAGCAAAAGCATGGAAGAGCAGTTCTTC. Full variable domain (outside the CDR3, taken from reference TRBV2 and TRBJ2-1): EPEVTQTPSHQVTQMGQEVILRCVPISNHLYFYWYRQILGQKVEFLVSFYNNEISEKSEIFDDQFSVERPDGSNFTLKIRSTKLEDSAMYFCASKSMEEQFFGPGTRLTVL.

The rearrangement uses TRBV28 and TRBJ2-5; D ambiguous. The ends were cut back, 6 bases at V and 5 bases at J, with 10 bases in the middle. The CDR3 spans 12 residues. The V gene's germline CDR1 is MDHEN and CDR2 SYDVKM. The CDR3 region has the DNA TGTGCCAGCAGGTTGGGTCGGGAGACCCAGTACTTC. Encoded protein: CASRLGRETQYF.

V is TRBV25-1 and J is TRBJ2-7; D ambiguous. This CDR3 contains 12 residues. V was trimmed by 3 bases and J by 5 bases, leaving 8 bases between them. Germline V lookup: CDR1 MGHDK, CDR2 SYGVNS. The DNA of the CDR3 is TGTGCCAGCAGTGATCCCCCCCACGAGCAGTACTTC. The encoded protein is CASSDPPHEQYF.

The V and J genes are TRBV27 and TRBJ1-5; D perhaps matches TRBD1 (5 bases). Trimming removed 4 bases from V and 3 bases from J, with 13 bases in between. CDR1 and CDR2 from the germline V gene are MNHEY and SMNVEV (reference sequence). CDR3 length: 15 amino acids. The CDR3 DNA reads as TGTGCCAGCAGTTCAGGGTATCCCTTCAATCAGCCCCAGCATTTT. Its protein is CASSSGYPFNQPQHF.

This chain joins TRBV4-1 and TRBJ2-1, with TRBD2 identical over 11 bases. V was pared by 2 bases and J by 4 bases, with 7 bases of the junction left unmatched. Germline values: CDR1 MGHRA, CDR2 YSYEKL. This CDR3 has 17 residues. Here the CDR3 reads CASSQPPGTSGYNEQFF. The CDR3 DNA reads TGCGCCAGCAGCCAACCTCCCGGGACTAGCGGTTACAATGAGCAGTTCTTC.

This sequence joins TRBV12-3 or TRBV12-4 and TRBJ1-2; perhaps TRBD1 as D (6 bases). The V and J ends lost 5 bases and 6 bases respectively, with 13 bases between them. CDR3 size: 13 residues. The CDR3 region has the DNA TGTGCCAGCAGTCGCGGGACACCCGATGGCTACACCTTC. It specifies CASSRGTPDGYTF.

V and J are TRBV19 and TRBJ1-4; no definite D call. Germline assignment: CDR1 LNHDA and CDR2 SQIVND (reference sequence). V lost 4 bases, J lost 0 bases, and 9 bases lay in between. The CDR3 contains 15 residues. CDR3 DNA sequence: TGTGCCAGTAGTAGAAAACAGACAACTAATGAAAAACTGTTTTTT. This sequence encodes CASSRKQTTNEKLFF.

This chain connects TRBV7-2 to TRBJ2-7; D remains unclear. Germline V gene data show CDR1 as SGHTA and CDR2 as FQGNSA. The CDR3 totals 16 residues. With 1 base removed from V and 3 bases from J, the gap between germline ends came to 16 bases. Written as DNA, the CDR3 is TGTGCCAGCAGCTTAGGTTTATTCGACACCGACTACGAGCAGTACTTC. Translated, it gives CASSLGLFDTDYEQYF.

The genes are TRBV10-2 and TRBJ1-2; D remains unclear. Trimming took 5 bases from V and 6 from J, leaving 16 bases between them. The CDR3 has 14 residues. Germline CDR1 WSHSY, CDR2 SAAADI. The CDR3 spells CASSREATVDGYTF. CDR3 nucleotide sequence: TGCGCCAGCAGTCGGGAGGCCACCGTTGATGGCTACACCTTC.

This clone has more than one count but fewer than ten. This chain connects TRBV2 to TRBJ1-3, with no clear D. Looked up from germline, CDR1 is SNHLY and CDR2 is FYNNEI. Trimming shortened V by 7 bases and J by 7 bases, and 11 bases separated the two germline ends. The CDR3 contains 12 residues. This CDR3 reads CASKSQANTIYF. The CDR3 nucleotides are TGTGCCAGCAAGTCACAAGCGAACACCATATATTTT.

J is TRBJ2-1 and V is TRBV10-3; D unresolved. The CDR3 sequence is 14 residues long. V lost 3 bases, J lost 0 bases, and 6 bases lay in between. Germline V CDR1 and CDR2: ENHRY, SYGVKD. The chain's CDR3 is CAISDLSSYNEQFF. Written as DNA, the CDR3 is TGTGCCATCAGTGATCTAAGCTCCTACAATGAGCAGTTCTTC.

This clone has only one observation. The rearrangement uses TRBV7-2 and TRBJ2-1, with D possibly being TRBD2 (6 bases). The V end lost 5 bases, the J end lost 7 bases, and 18 bases lay between the germline ends. The CDR3 contains 15 residues. Germline V CDR1 and CDR2: SGHTA, FQGNSA. The CDR3, as DNA: TGTGCCAGCAGCCTTTGGGGGGAGTGGGGGAATGAGCAGTTCTTC. The encoded protein is CASSLWGEWGNEQFF.

This clone showed up just once. The rearrangement joins TRBV30 to TRBJ2-7, with D maybe TRBD1 (5 bases). CDR1 is GTSNPN, CDR2 SVGIG, per germline (reference sequence). Trimming stripped 1 base from V and 12 bases from J, with 16 bases between. This CDR3 is 12 amino acids long. The chain's CDR3 is CAWSEGARAAYF. CDR3 bases: TGTGCCTGGAGTGAAGGGGCCAGAGCAGCGTACTTC.

This rearrangement joins TRBV19 to TRBJ2-3; D not certain. V lost 5 bases to trimming and J lost 0 bases, with 15 bases between them. The CDR3 totals 16 residues. Germline values: CDR1 LNHDA, CDR2 SQIVND (reference sequence). The CDR3 coding sequence is TGTGCCAGTAGTCCCTTGAGATTATCTAGCACAGATACGCAGTATTTT. As protein: CASSPLRLSSTDTQYF.

V is TRBV27 and J is TRBJ2-1; D call uncertain. V was cut by 5 bases and J by 1 base, with 15 bases left in between. The germline V gene encodes CDR1 MNHEY and CDR2 SMNVEV (reference sequence). The CDR3 length is 16 residues. CDR3 region: CASSLDGRVSYNEQFF. The DNA of the CDR3 is TGTGCCAGCAGTCTCGACGGACGGGTATCCTACAATGAGCAGTTCTTC.

This chain joins TRBV5-1 and TRBJ2-1, with TRBD2 as a possible D gene (7 bases). The V end was cut by 0 bases, the J end by 4 bases, with 14 bases between. This CDR3 has 16 residues. Looked up from germline, CDR1 is SGHRS and CDR2 is YFSETQ. CDR3 sequence: CASSLALRGLYNEQFF. The CDR3 coding sequence is TGCGCCAGCAGCTTGGCGTTGCGGGGGCTGTACAATGAGCAGTTCTTC.

This chain connects TRBV28 to TRBJ2-1; 8 positions agree with TRBD2. V gave up 2 bases and J gave up 1 base; unmatched junction bases: 1. CDR3 length: 15 residues. Germline V gene lookup returns CDR1 MDHEN and CDR2 SYDVKM. The CDR3 DNA reads as TGTGCCAGCAGTTTACTAGCGGGTTCCTACAATGAGCAGTTCTTC. Translating gives CASSLLAGSYNEQFF.

The chain combines TRBV19 with TRBJ1-5; TRBD1 might be the D (5 bases). The CDR3 contains 13 residues. The germline V gene encodes CDR1 LNHDA and CDR2 SQIVND (reference sequence). Deletions cut 6 bases from V and 3 bases from J, with 9 bases between. Here the CDR3 DNA reads TGTGCCAGTAGCAGACAGAACAATCAGCCCCAGCATTTT. Its translation is CASSRQNNQPQHF.

The V gene is TRBV28, the J gene TRBJ2-1; 8 positions agree with TRBD2. Looked up from germline, CDR1 is MDHEN and CDR2 is SYDVKM. The CDR3 is made up of 13 amino acids. V dropped 6 bases and J dropped 7; count of bases not matched to a gene: 5. This CDR3 reads CASSRLALNEQFF. CDR3 DNA: TGTGCCAGCAGCCGACTAGCGTTGAATGAGCAGTTCTTC.

The table lists this clone with a count of one. The chain employs TRBV24-1 and TRBJ2-7, with D perhaps being TRBD1 or TRBD2 (5 bases each). The V gene's germline CDR1 is KGHDR and CDR2 SFDVKD. This CDR3 has 13 residues. Trimming shortened V by 9 bases and J by 0 bases, and 11 bases separated the two germline ends. CDR3 in amino acids: CATAGTPSYEQYF. The CDR3 DNA reads as TGTGCCACCGCTGGGACCCCCTCCTACGAGCAGTACTTC.

This chain joins TRBV3-1 (or the pseudogene TRBV3-2) and TRBJ2-7, with TRBD2 matching 12 bases. Germline-derived CDR1 and CDR2 are LGHDT and YNNKEL (reference sequence). This CDR3 spans 16 amino acids. J gave up 4 bases and V 2 bases, and 6 bases lay outside the gene matches. CDR3 protein: CASSQSTSGRPYEQYF. The DNA of the CDR3 is TGTGCCAGCAGCCAATCTACTAGCGGGAGGCCTTACGAGCAGTACTTC.

The V gene is TRBV29-1, the J gene TRBJ1-1; D is undetermined. Germline CDR1 and CDR2: SQVTM and ANQGSEA. This CDR3 region has 12 residues. Trimming pared 6 bases from V and 3 bases from J, leaving 11 bases between. CDR3: CSVRREHTEAFF. The DNA for the CDR3 is TGCAGCGTACGGCGGGAACACACTGAAGCTTTCTTT.

This chain joins TRBV19 and TRBJ1-5; possibly TRBD1 for D (5 bases). This CDR3 contains 13 residues. Trimming pared 7 bases from V and 11 bases from J, leaving 18 bases between. CDR1 is LNHDA and CDR2 is SQIVND in the germline V gene (reference sequence). The CDR3 here is CASTRMGVLTQHF. CDR3 DNA sequence: TGTGCCAGTACCAGAATGGGGGTCTTGACCCAGCATTTT.

This clone showed up just a few times. This rearrangement joins TRBV6-6 to TRBJ1-1, with D maybe TRBD1 (6 bases). CDR3 length: 13 residues. Germline CDR1 and CDR2: MNHNY and SVGAGI (reference sequence). V lost 5 bases and J lost 3, with 10 bases in between. CDR3 protein: CASSDRRDTEAFF. CDR3 nucleotides: TGTGCCAGCAGTGACAGGCGGGACACTGAAGCTTTCTTT.